This passage covers 2 T cell receptor beta chains from one sample sequenced in a study of blood T cell repertoires in COVID-19. Sequenced by immunoSEQ multiplex PCR; TCRdb stores in-frame clones only, minus some. The sample contains 100,000 to 120,000 clones, about 85% of which appear only once. The material sequenced was peripheral blood. All receptors come from a man aged 50 to 60 with acute or convalescent COVID-19.

The chain combines TRBV6-5 with TRBJ2-7; possibly TRBD1 for D (6 bases). The CDR3 is made up of 12 amino acids. Germline CDR1 and CDR2: MNHEY and SVGAGI. Trimming cost V 7 bases and J 9 bases, with 16 bases left between them. CDR3 coding DNA: TGTGCCAGCACCGGGACAACCCGTAGGCAGTACGTC. This encodes CASTGTTRRQYV.

V gene TRBV27 combines with J gene TRBJ2-1, with 9 bases lining up with TRBD2. The junction had 6 bases not matched to a gene; V was cut back by 8 bases and J by 10 bases. CDR3 length: 12 residues. Per the germline V gene, CDR1 is MNHEY and CDR2 is SMNVEV (reference sequence). CDR3 nucleotides: TGTGCCAGCTCGACCCTAGCGGGGGAGCAGTTCTTC. Encoded protein: CASSTLAGEQFF.